This entry lists 15 T cell receptor beta chains sequenced from one sample in a study of blood T cell repertoires in COVID-19. Sequenced by immunoSEQ multiplex PCR; TCRdb stores in-frame clones only, minus some. Found here are 310,000 or so clones, around nine tenths of them singletons; the top ten hold approximately 5%. The sample was PBMCs or T cells enriched from blood (not recorded which). The origin of the receptors is a woman in her thirties who had recovered from COVID-19.

This clone was seen only once. This chain joins TRBV5-4 and TRBJ2-3; the D gene is possibly TRBD1 (6 bases). Germline CDR1 and CDR2: SGHNT and YYREEE (reference sequence). Trimming stripped 1 base from V and 9 bases from J, with 12 bases between. This CDR3 has 13 amino acids. This CDR3 reads CASSLLDQGTQYF. CDR3 bases: TGTGCCAGCAGCTTGCTAGACCAGGGGACGCAGTATTTT.

The gene calls are TRBV30 and TRBJ2-7, with a possible D match to TRBD2 (6 bases). The CDR3 runs to 15 residues. CDR1 is GTSNPN, CDR2 SVGIG, per germline (reference sequence). Trimming shortened V by 0 bases and J by 5 bases, and 17 bases separated the two germline ends. CDR3 sequence: CAWSVRSGVGHEQYF. CDR3 in DNA: TGTGCCTGGAGTGTACGGTCGGGGGTCGGACACGAGCAGTACTTC. The entire variable domain, with the rest obtained from reference TRBV30 and TRBJ2-7, is as follows: SQTIHQWPATLVQPVGSPLSLECTVEGTSNPNLYWYRQAAGRGLQLLFYSVGIGQISSEVPQNLSASRPQDRQFILSSKKLLLSDSGFYLCAWSVRSGVGHEQYFGPGTRLTVT.

This clone was observed a single time. Here the CDR3 reads CASSPLSGGSGELFF. The CDR3 coding sequence is TGTGCCAGCAGCCCATTAAGCGGGGGGTCCGGGGAGCTGTTTTTT. The chain combines TRBV3-1 (or the pseudogene TRBV3-2) with TRBJ2-2; 9 nucleotides line up with TRBD2. V dropped 4 bases and J dropped 6; count of bases not matched to a gene: 6. Germline V gene lookup returns CDR1 LGHDT and CDR2 YNNKEL (reference sequence). This CDR3 comprises 15 residues.

V usage is TRBV5-6 and J usage is TRBJ1-4; 7 bases agree with TRBD1. The trim removed 4 bases at V and 4 bases at J, leaving 7 bases unmatched. Germline values: CDR1 SGHDT, CDR2 YYEEEE. The CDR3 runs 15 residues. The CDR3 region has the DNA TGTGCCAGCAGCCCAAAGACAGGGTATAATGAAAAACTGTTTTTT. It encodes CASSPKTGYNEKLFF.

This chain connects TRBV2 to TRBJ1-5; 12 positions match TRBD1. CDR3 length equals 18 residues. Germline V gene lookup returns CDR1 SNHLY and CDR2 FYNNEI. J lost 7 bases, V lost 2 bases, and 12 bases had no gene match. CDR3 DNA sequence: TGTGCCAGCAGTGAATGGTCGGGGACAGGGGGCGCCGGGCAGCCCCAGCATTTT. This encodes CASSEWSGTGGAGQPQHF.

The CDR3 region has the DNA TGTGCCAGCAGTTTAGTAGGGACAGGCTATGGCTACACCTTC. This encodes CASSLVGTGYGYTF. J is TRBJ1-2 and V is TRBV27; 8 nucleotides align to TRBD1. The germline gives CDR1 MNHEY, CDR2 SMNVEV (reference sequence). This CDR3 is built from 14 residues. V lost 2 bases to trimming and J lost 4 bases; unmatched junction nucleotides: 3.

The chain has TRBV19 and TRBJ2-6; perhaps TRBD1 as D (6 bases). With 3 bases removed from V and 2 bases from J, the gap between germline ends came to 20 bases. The length of the CDR3 is 19 residues. In germline, CDR1 is LNHDA, CDR2 SQIVND (reference sequence). The CDR3 loop is CASSIPLRGTLPGANVLTF. CDR3 DNA sequence: TGTGCCAGTAGTATCCCCTTGAGGGGGACCCTGCCTGGGGCCAACGTCCTGACTTTC.

The rearrangement joins TRBV6-5 to TRBJ1-6; 9 bases line up with TRBD1. Germline loops: CDR1 MNHEY, CDR2 SVGAGI. CDR3 length: 15 amino acids. Germline trimming cut 5 bases from V and 9 bases from J; bases unmatched to any gene: 8. The CDR3 is CASSTTQGASSPLHF. The CDR3 DNA is TGTGCCAGCAGTACCACACAGGGGGCAAGTTCACCCCTCCACTTT.

The V gene is TRBV6-1, the J gene TRBJ1-1; D might be TRBD1 (5 bases). Trimming took 2 bases from V and 10 from J, leaving 17 bases between them. Germline V gives CDR1 MNHNS, CDR2 SASEGT. The CDR3 has 14 residues. In nucleotides, the CDR3 is TGTGCCAGCAGTGAACGCGGGAGGGGCGGGAGAGCTTTCTTT. Translation gives CASSERGRGGRAFF.

The gene calls are TRBV18 and TRBJ1-1; the match to TRBD1 covers 7 bases. The CDR3 has 15 amino acids. Germline V lookup: CDR1 KGHSH, CDR2 LQKENI. Unmatched junction bases numbered 7, after V lost 1 base and J lost 5 bases. The CDR3 loop is CASSPQHAGGTEAFF. The DNA of the CDR3 is TGTGCCAGCTCACCACAGCATGCAGGGGGGACTGAAGCTTTCTTT.

The genes are TRBV30 and TRBJ1-4, with D hard to call. V was shortened by 4 bases and J by 2 bases, with 5 bases between the two germline ends. The CDR3 is 12 residues long. CDR1 is GTSNPN, CDR2 SVGIG, per germline (reference sequence). CDR3 nucleotides: TGTGCCTGGACTCGTACTAATGAAAAACTGTTTTTT. Protein product: CAWTRTNEKLFF.

The chain is built from TRBV5-6 and TRBJ2-3, with 7 bases fitting TRBD1. The CDR3 sequence is 14 residues long. Germline V CDR1 and CDR2: SGHDT, YYEEEE. V lost 4 bases, J lost 5 bases, and 7 bases stayed unmatched. The DNA for the CDR3 is TGTGCCAGCAGCCTGGGGACAGTCATAGATACGCAGTATTTT. This encodes CASSLGTVIDTQYF.

The V and J genes are TRBV5-5 and TRBJ2-2; TRBD1 matches at 9 bases. The V segment lost 3 bases and the J segment 5 bases; nucleotides outside the gene matches: 5. Germline V gene lookup returns CDR1 SGHKS and CDR2 YYEKEE (reference sequence). The CDR3 loop spans 15 amino acids. The CDR3 sequence: CASSWGDRVTGELFF. DNA of the CDR3: TGTGCCAGCAGCTGGGGGGACAGGGTAACCGGGGAGCTGTTTTTT.

The chain joins TRBV27 to TRBJ1-2, with D maybe TRBD1 (6 bases). The CDR3 totals 14 residues. CDR1 is MNHEY, CDR2 SMNVEV, per germline (reference sequence). V lost 0 bases to trimming and J lost 4 bases, with 9 bases between them. CDR3 region: CASSLSPRGYGYTF. CDR3 bases: TGTGCCAGCAGTTTATCTCCCAGGGGCTATGGCTACACCTTC.

This clone has just a few counts. CDR3 protein: CASSSTATVNTEAFF. CDR3 DNA: TGTGCCAGCAGCTCTACTGCGACAGTGAACACTGAAGCTTTCTTT. This sequence joins TRBV11-1 and TRBJ1-1; a weak D match, TRBD1 (5 bases). Germline CDR1 is SGHAT and CDR2 is FQDESV (reference sequence). V was trimmed by 4 bases and J by 0 bases, leaving 12 bases between them. The CDR3 length is 15 residues.